The 15 T cell receptor beta chains below were found in one sample sequenced in a study of T cells in Graves' hyperthyroidism and ophthalmopathy. TCR beta CDR3 sequences were amplified from RNA transcripts. When the TCR CDR3 underwent first-round RT-PCR, the HTBI primer set was used. Using its own MiXCR run on the multiplex PCR reads, TCRdb lists one record per CDR3 protein. The sample carries 250,000 to 300,000 distinct CDR3 sequences, 13% recorded once. Sequences were obtained from blood. The receptor set was obtained from a woman aged 30 to 39 with Graves' hyperthyroidism that later progressed to Graves' ophthalmopathy.

The chain couples TRBV12-3 or TRBV12-4 to TRBJ2-4; D could derive from TRBD1 or TRBD2 (5 bases each). The CDR3 loop spans 12 amino acids. V lost 3 bases and J lost 8, with 8 bases in between. The CDR3 protein is CASSFLGDIQYF. In nucleotides, the CDR3 is TGTGCCAGCAGTTTCCTGGGGGACATTCAGTACTTC.

This clonotype appeared a few times. The genes are TRBV24-1 and TRBJ2-1, with D possibly TRBD2 on 7 matching bases. Trimming removed 1 base from V and 9 bases from J, with 12 bases in between. Germline V gene lookup returns CDR1 KGHDR and CDR2 SFDVKD. This CDR3 has 14 amino acids. CDR3 DNA sequence: TGTGCCACCAGTGATTTAAGAGGGGGGGGTGAGCAGTTCTTC. It specifies CATSDLRGGGEQFF.

V gene TRBV6-2 or TRBV6-3 combines with J gene TRBJ2-7; 9 bases are a match to TRBD2. The CDR3 spans 14 residues. Looked up from germline, CDR1 is MNHEY and CDR2 is SVGEGT. Losses at the gene ends were 2 bases for V and 6 bases for J; bases not matched to a gene: 5. In DNA form, the CDR3 reads TGTGCCAGCAGTTACGCGGGAGGGTCGCCCGAGCAGTACTTC. Its protein product is CASSYAGGSPEQYF.

The rearrangement joins TRBV2 to TRBJ2-5; 11 nucleotides agree with TRBD2. The CDR3 consists of 16 residues. V lost 1 base and J lost 4; bases outside the gene matches: 5. Germline CDR1 and CDR2: SNHLY and FYNNEI. CDR3 bases: TGTGCCAGCAGTGAAGAGGTACTAGCGGGAGCAGAGACCCAGTACTTC. Translating gives CASSEEVLAGAETQYF. Filled out from reference TRBV2 and TRBJ2-5, the complete variable domain reads EPEVTQTPSHQVTQMGQEVILRCVPISNHLYFYWYRQILGQKVEFLVSFYNNEISEKSEIFDDQFSVERPDGSNFTLKIRSTKLEDSAMYFCASSEEVLAGAETQYFGPGTRLLVL.

This clonotype has more than one count but fewer than ten. The junction and the germline gene differ at one end; a read error may be behind it. CDR3 sequence reads: CVSSFTAGNRHEQYF. The CDR3, as DNA: TGTGTCAGCAGCTTCACAGCGGGAAACCGCCACGAGCAGTACTTC. The genes are TRBV5-6 and TRBJ2-7; 7 bases are shared with TRBD2. The CDR3 extends over 15 amino acids. Germline loops: CDR1 SGHDT, CDR2 YYEEEE.

This clonotype was recorded at least ten times. The chain is built from TRBV29-1 and TRBJ1-2; possibly TRBD1 for D (5 bases). Between the trimmed V and J ends, which lost 4 bases and 6 bases, there was a span of 6 bases. Germline loops: CDR1 SQVTM, CDR2 ANQGSEA. There are 10 residues in the CDR3. CDR3 DNA sequence: TGCAGCGTTGCAGGGAATGGCTACACCTTC. It is translated as CSVAGNGYTF.

This clonotype was counted ten times or more. The chain combines TRBV11-1 with TRBJ2-1; the match to TRBD1 covers 10 bases. This CDR3 has 16 residues. Trimming cost V 5 bases and J 5 bases; bases outside gene matches: 9. Germline V CDR1 and CDR2: SGHAT, FQDESV (reference sequence). This CDR3 is CASSLDRGRRNNEQFF. The CDR3 nucleotides read TGTGCCAGCAGCCTAGACAGGGGGCGACGTAACAATGAGCAGTTCTTC.

In its sample, this clonotype was seen many times. The J gene is TRBJ1-1, the V gene TRBV6-1, with unresolved D. The germline V and J ends were trimmed by 8 bases and 11 bases, with 12 bases remaining between them. The CDR3 covers 10 residues. In germline, CDR1 is MNHNS, CDR2 SASEGT. The CDR3 DNA is TGTGCCAGCCGGGAAACGGCCGCTTTCTTT. It encodes CASRETAAFF.

This clonotype was seen repeatedly, ten times or more. The V call is TRBV7-9, the J call TRBJ1-1; D gene ambiguous. Between the trimmed V and J ends, which lost 5 bases and 6 bases, there was a span of 7 bases. Germline V gives CDR1 SEHNR, CDR2 FQNEAQ (reference sequence). The CDR3 loop spans 11 amino acids. CDR3 in DNA: TGTGCCAGCAGCAGCGGGCCTGAAGCTTTCTTT. Translation gives CASSSGPEAFF.

The chain uses TRBV30 and TRBJ2-7; no firm D call. This CDR3 comprises 12 residues. V was trimmed by 2 bases and J by 4 bases, leaving 9 bases between them. The germline V gene encodes CDR1 GTSNPN and CDR2 SVGIG (reference sequence). CDR3 sequence (DNA): TGTGCCTGGAGTCCGTCCCTGTACGAGCAGTACTTC. Amino acid sequence: CAWSPSLYEQYF.

For the CDR3, the DNA is TGTGCCAGCAGCCCCCGGACAGGGCCTCGCTCTGGAAACACCATATATTTT. Translated, it gives CASSPRTGPRSGNTIYF. The rearrangement uses TRBV5-4 and TRBJ1-3; 8 positions match TRBD1. The V and J ends lost 4 bases and 0 bases, in that order; junction bases with no gene match: 9. CDR1 and CDR2 (germline): SGHNT, YYREEE (reference sequence). The CDR3 is 17 residues long.

There are many counts of this clonotype. The chain uses TRBV13 and TRBJ2-3; TRBD2 matches 15 bases. Germline CDR1 reads PRHDT; CDR2 reads FYEKMQ (reference sequence). Losses at the gene ends were 3 bases for V and 6 bases for J; bases not matched to a gene: 1. This CDR3 contains 15 residues. CDR3 protein: CASSLGLAGGDTQYF. The CDR3 bases are TGTGCCAGCAGCTTGGGACTAGCGGGAGGCGATACGCAGTATTTT.

The J gene is TRBJ2-2, the V gene TRBV4-1, with a tentative D call TRBD1 (6 bases). The germline V gene encodes CDR1 MGHRA and CDR2 YSYEKL. The CDR3 runs to 16 residues. The V and J ends lost 4 bases and 7 bases respectively, with 19 bases between them. DNA for the CDR3: TGCGCCAGCAGCCCCCTCGGGCCACAGGGAGTCGGGGAGCTGTTTTTT. Its protein product is CASSPLGPQGVGELFF.

This clonotype has ten or more counts. The chain combines TRBV20-1 with TRBJ2-5; weak D call: TRBD2 (6 bases). The germline V and J ends were trimmed by 5 bases and 2 bases, with 9 bases remaining between them. Germline V gene data show CDR1 as DFQATT and CDR2 as SNEGSKA (reference sequence). CDR3 length: 12 residues. CDR3: CSAPGLQETQYF. The CDR3 region has the DNA TGCAGTGCTCCGGGACTTCAAGAGACCCAGTACTTC.

The chain has TRBV6-1 and TRBJ2-5; D is tentatively TRBD1 or TRBD2 (7 bases each). CDR1 is MNHNS and CDR2 is SASEGT in the germline V gene. This CDR3 contains 17 residues. V lost 5 bases and J 5 bases, leaving 24 bases between the germline ends. CDR3 residues: CASSPREGASEAETQYF. The CDR3 DNA reads TGTGCCAGCAGTCCCAGGGAGGGGGCTAGTGAGGCGGAGACCCAGTACTTC.